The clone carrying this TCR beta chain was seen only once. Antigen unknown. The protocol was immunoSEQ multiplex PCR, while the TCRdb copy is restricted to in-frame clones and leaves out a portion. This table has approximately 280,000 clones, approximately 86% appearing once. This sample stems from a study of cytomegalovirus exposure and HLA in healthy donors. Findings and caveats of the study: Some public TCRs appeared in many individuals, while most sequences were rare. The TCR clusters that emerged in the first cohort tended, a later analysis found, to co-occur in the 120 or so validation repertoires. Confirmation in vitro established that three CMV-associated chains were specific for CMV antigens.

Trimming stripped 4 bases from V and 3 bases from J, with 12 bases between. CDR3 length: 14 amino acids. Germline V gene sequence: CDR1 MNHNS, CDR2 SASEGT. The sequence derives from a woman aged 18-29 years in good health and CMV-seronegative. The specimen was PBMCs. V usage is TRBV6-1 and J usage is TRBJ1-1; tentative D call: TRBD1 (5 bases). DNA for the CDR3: TGTGCCAGCAGTGGGGGCCTACGGGACACTGAAGCTTTCTTT. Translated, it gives CASSGGLRDTEAFF.